The present T cell receptor beta chain was sequenced within a study of STAT5B mutations in CD4+ large granular lymphocyte leukemia. TCRdb's copy holds only in-frame clones and misses some; the assay was immunoSEQ multiplex PCR. The sample has about 37,000 clones, roughly nine tenths seen once; the top ten hold 3% to 4%. V trimming: 7 bases; J trimming: 2 bases; junction bases outside the gene matches: 11. Looked up from germline, CDR1 is MNHNS and CDR2 is SASEGT. CDR3 length: 15 amino acids. V is TRBV6-1 and J is TRBJ2-7; 7 nucleotides agree with TRBD1. Sequencing used CD4+ T cells from blood buffy coats. This TCR came from a human donor in good health. This CDR3 is CASKPTLQGAYEQYF. The DNA for the CDR3 is TGTGCCAGCAAACCCACTCTGCAGGGGGCCTACGAGCAGTACTTC.